This entry features one T cell receptor beta chain sequence. Authors' analysis steps: Nucleated cell counts were estimated from reference gene primer amplification. The repertoire was sequenced with immunoSEQ multiplex PCR; TCRdb's copy has only in-frame clones and lacks some. V, J and clone size were drawn from that table, and D and trimming were deduced from the DNA. The sample gives some 400,000 clones, 80% to 90% of which show up once; more than 0.95% is in the top ten. Germline V lookup: CDR1 SGHNT, CDR2 YYREEE (reference sequence). This CDR3 is built from 16 residues. V lost 4 bases and J lost 5; bases outside the gene matches: 9. This record belongs to a study of blood T cell repertoires in COVID-19. The wider study: Samples of COVID-19 (acute and convalescent) were obtained from the United States, Italy and Spain.

Donors in Cohort 3 who had recovered were those with two negative PCRs, healthcare professional clearance, or resolution of their symptoms. This TCR derives from a man aged 25 to 40 who had recovered from COVID-19. The sample consisted of PBMCs or T cells enriched from blood (not recorded which). The rearrangement joins TRBV5-4 to TRBJ2-6, with TRBD2 matching 7 bases. DNA for the CDR3: TGTGCCAGCAGCCCTGGGGGGGAGCTCCGGGCCAACGTCCTGACTTTC. Protein product: CASSPGGELRANVLTF.